A selection of T cell receptor beta chains follows, all from one sample in a study of blood T cell repertoires in COVID-19. Assay: immunoSEQ multiplex PCR; the TCRdb copy retains only in-frame clones and omits some. The data contain roughly 250,000 clones, about 89% of them singletons. The sample comprised peripheral blood. These receptors were collected from a man aged 30-40 years with acute or convalescent COVID-19. CDR3s include the opening cysteine and the closing phenylalanine or tryptophan. A D gene is named only where the DNA matches it firmly. Rows may omit the clone size; those that give it use once, few, many or a size class.

abundance	v_gene	d_gene	j_gene	CDR3nt	CDR3aa
-	TRBV19	TRBD1	TRBJ1-4	TGTGCCAGTAGTATAGGAGTGGCGCGACAGGGGCGTGAAAAACTGTTTTTT	CASSIGVARQGREKLFF
-	TRBV12-5	TRBD2	TRBJ2-3	TGTGCTAGTGGAACTAGCGGGGGTCTCACAGATACGCAGTATTTT	CASGTSGGLTDTQYF
-	TRBV5-6	-	TRBJ2-2	TGTGCCAGCAGCTTCAGGTCCTCTACCGGGGAGCTGTTTTTT	CASSFRSSTGELFF
-	TRBV2	-	TRBJ1-2	TGTGCCAGCAGGAGCTGGCAGGGGAACTATGGCTACACCTTC	CASRSWQGNYGYTF
-	TRBV28	TRBD1	TRBJ1-5	TGTGCCAGCATTATGTACAGGGGGGGTAATCAGCCCCAGCATTTT	CASIMYRGGNQPQHF
-	TRBV11-2	-	TRBJ2-3	TGTGCCAGCAGCCCGCCCGGACAGTCAGATACGCAGTATTTT	CASSPPGQSDTQYF
-	TRBV7-2	TRBD1	TRBJ1-5	TGTGCCAGCAGTCTCGAACAGGGGACGGGTCAGCCCCAGCATTTT	CASSLEQGTGQPQHF
-	TRBV6-6	TRBD1	TRBJ1-1	TGTGCCAGCAGTTGGGCGTCGACAGGGGTTGCCCCAGAAGCTTTCTTT	CASSWASTGVAPEAFF
-	TRBV6-6	-	TRBJ1-3	TGTGCCAGCAGTACCGGGACATGGAAGGGAAACACCATATATTTT	CASSTGTWKGNTIYF
-	TRBV27	TRBD2	TRBJ2-7	TGTGCCAGCAGCCCTAGCGGGATCGGCTACGAGCAGTACTTC	CASSPSGIGYEQYF
-	TRBV5-1	TRBD1	TRBJ1-5	TGCGCCAGCAGCCTCGGACAGGGAGGTCAGCCCCAGCATTTT	CASSLGQGGQPQHF
-	TRBV28	TRBD1	TRBJ1-5	TGTGCCAGCAGGATCCCTGCAGGGGGCGGGAGCAATCAGCCCCAGCATTTT	CASRIPAGGGSNQPQHF
-	TRBV3-1/TRBV3-2	-	TRBJ2-1	TGTGCCAGCAGCCAAGGGGTAGGGGCTTACAATGAGCAGTTCTTC	CASSQGVGAYNEQFF
once	TRBV28	-	TRBJ1-3	TGTGCCAGCAGTTCCCCAGGGTACACCATATATTTT	CASSSPGYTIYF
once	TRBV6-5	TRBD1	TRBJ2-2	TGTGCCAGCAGACCGGGACAGGCGAACACCGGGGAGCTGTTTTTT	CASRPGQANTGELFF
-	TRBV19	-	TRBJ1-1	TGTGCCAGTAGTATCGGACATTTGAACACTGAAGCTTTCTTT	CASSIGHLNTEAFF
-	TRBV28	-	TRBJ2-3	TGTGCCAGCAGTTCAACCAACAGGGTTGGCACAGATACGCAGTATTTT	CASSSTNRVGTDTQYF
-	TRBV6-1	TRBD1	TRBJ1-2	TGTGCCAGCAGTGAAGGTCGGACAGGGCGGAACTATGGCTACACCTTC	CASSEGRTGRNYGYTF
-	TRBV27	-	TRBJ2-7	TGTGCCAGCAGTCCCCCCGGGACTCGCTGGGACGAGCAGTACTTC	CASSPPGTRWDEQYF
-	TRBV2	-	TRBJ2-7	TGTGCCAGCACCGAGGAGCAGGGGTTCACCTACGAGCAGTACTTC	CASTEEQGFTYEQYF
-	TRBV28	TRBD2	TRBJ2-7	TGTGCCAGCGCGTACGCCGGGACTAGCTCCTACGAGCAGTACTTC	CASAYAGTSSYEQYF
-	TRBV19	-	TRBJ1-3	TGTGCCACCCGGGAGGCGGGGGTAGCTGGAAACACCATATATTTT	CATREAGVAGNTIYF
once	TRBV2	-	TRBJ2-2	TGTGCCAGCAAACGGACAGCAGGAAACACCGGGGAGCTGTTTTTT	CASKRTAGNTGELFF
-	TRBV5-1	TRBD1	TRBJ1-6	TGCGCCAGCAGCTTGGACAGGGGTCACTCACCCCTCCACTTT	CASSLDRGHSPLHF
-	TRBV19	-	TRBJ2-7	TGTGCCAGTAGTAACAGGGAGAACTACGAGCAGTACTTC	CASSNRENYEQYF
-	TRBV9	-	TRBJ2-7	TGTGCCAGCAGCCGGTCCGGGGGCTACGAGCAGTACTTC	CASSRSGGYEQYF
-	TRBV5-1	-	TRBJ1-2	TGCGCCAGCAGCATTTACCAGGGGTTGTCCTATGGCTACACCTTC	CASSIYQGLSYGYTF
-	TRBV2	TRBD2	TRBJ2-5	TGTGCCAGCAGTGTGACTAGCGGGCAAGAGACCCAGTACTTC	CASSVTSGQETQYF
-	TRBV10-3	TRBD1	TRBJ1-5	TGTGCCATCAGTGAGGGACAGGGGGGTCAGCCCCAGCATTTT	CAISEGQGGQPQHF
once	TRBV6-4	TRBD1	TRBJ2-7	TGTGCCAGCAGTGACTCGTCCGGGACAGGTCTCTACGAGCAGTACTTC	CASSDSSGTGLYEQYF
-	TRBV28	-	TRBJ1-1	TGTGCCAGCAGTCTGCGCAGGTCAGCGGACACTGAAGCTTTCTTT	CASSLRRSADTEAFF
-	TRBV10-3	-	TRBJ1-2	TGTGCCATCAGTGAGTCGGGTTACCGGGATCCACAATTCTATGGCTACACCTTC	CAISESGYRDPQFYGYTF
-	TRBV5-1	-	TRBJ2-1	TGCGCCAGCTACTCTGGAGGGGACAATGAGCAGTTCTTC	CASYSGGDNEQFF
-	TRBV5-4	-	TRBJ2-1	TGTGCCAGCAGCTTGGGCAGGGGTTACTACAATGAGCAGTTCTTC	CASSLGRGYYNEQFF
once	TRBV6-5	TRBD2	TRBJ2-1	TGTGCCAGCAGTTATCGGTTAGCGGGAGTTGAAAATGAGCAGTTCTTC	CASSYRLAGVENEQFF
-	TRBV7-8	-	TRBJ1-1	TGTGCCAGCCTCAACAGGATGGACACTGAAGCTTTCTTT	CASLNRMDTEAFF
once	TRBV19	TRBD1	TRBJ1-2	TGTGCCAGTAGTTTGGGACAGGGGTATGGCTACACCTTC	CASSLGQGYGYTF